This TCR beta chain was captured by sequencing in a study of response to subunit inactivated influenza vaccine. Study-wide findings and caveats: New T cells are recruited in small numbers by each seasonal influenza vaccination, according to the authors' suggestion.

Via MiXCR, TCRdb re-called the RT-PCR reads, giving one row per CDR3 protein. This table holds 800,000 to 1,000,000 distinct CDR3 sequences, approximately 21% found once. There are 14 residues in the CDR3. In germline, CDR1 is MDHEN, CDR2 SYDVKM. Trimming left V 6 bases short and J 5 bases short, with 16 bases between. About this clonotype itself: Its specificity is not known.

This specimen consisted of PBMCs from blood, obtained 4 to 6 days after vaccination. The clonotype was recovered from a man aged 50 to 60 who received an inactivated influenza vaccine. The rearrangement uses TRBV28 and TRBJ2-5; D is ambiguous. The CDR3 nucleotides are TGTGCCAGCAGACGGCGGAAAGGGCGGGAGACCCAGTACTTC. Amino acids: CASRRRKGRETQYF.